Reported below is one TCR beta chain. The antigen is undetermined. Germline loops: CDR1 LNHDA, CDR2 SQIVND (reference sequence). V was pared by 3 bases and J by 1 base, with 13 bases between. The CDR3 runs 16 residues. The sample is drawn from a study of cytomegalovirus exposure and HLA in healthy donors. Profiled with immunoSEQ multiplex PCR; TCRdb holds only in-frame clones, not every one. Seen here are about 140,000 clones, 84% observed once, and the top ten hold roughly 1.4%. Study-wide points: In the approximately 120 validation repertoires, a later analysis found that first-cohort TCR clusters tended to co-occur. According to reports, the classifier identified cytomegalovirus status with high specificity and sensitivity.

The rearrangement uses TRBV19 and TRBJ1-5; unclear D gene. The receptor comes from a woman aged 30 to 39 in good health and CMV-seronegative. The sample was PBMCs. DNA of the CDR3: TGTGCCAGTAGTATCTTCGGGGAGAAGAGCAATCAGCCCCAGCATTTT. It is translated as CASSIFGEKSNQPQHF.